The next 10 T cell receptor beta chains were all read from a single sample in a study of blood T cell repertoires in COVID-19. Method: immunoSEQ multiplex PCR; TCRdb's copy keeps in-frame clones and lacks some. The sample contains 110,000 or so clones, 80% to 90% of which appear only once. The specimen sequenced was peripheral blood. The receptors were sampled from a man aged 35-49 years with acute or convalescent COVID-19.

This chain uses TRBV19 with TRBJ2-4; the D is unclear. From germline, CDR1 is LNHDA and CDR2 SQIVND (reference sequence). V lost 1 base, J lost 0 bases, and 7 bases lay in between. The CDR3 has 15 amino acids. The CDR3 sequence is CASSIGPQAKNIQYF. The CDR3 region has the DNA TGTGCCAGTAGTATAGGGCCACAAGCCAAAAACATTCAGTACTTC.

CDR3 sequence reads: CASIFSGGATGELFF. In nucleotides, the CDR3 is TGTGCCAGCATATTTAGCGGGGGGGCGACCGGGGAGCTGTTTTTT. The genes are TRBV6-1 and TRBJ2-2; 11 nucleotides align to TRBD2. The CDR3 is 15 residues long. The trim removed 7 bases at V and 5 bases at J, leaving 6 bases unmatched. Germline V gives CDR1 MNHNS, CDR2 SASEGT.

There are a few counts of this clone. The J gene is TRBJ1-3, the V gene TRBV6-5; D may be TRBD1 (5 bases). CDR3 length equals 15 residues. The germline gives CDR1 MNHEY, CDR2 SVGAGI. Trimming cost V 6 bases and J 2 bases, with 14 bases left between them. The CDR3 region has the DNA TGTGCCAGCAGCACAAGGGGTGCGACTGGAAACACCATATATTTT. The encoded protein is CASSTRGATGNTIYF.

The CDR3 region has the DNA TGTGCCAGCATCGTGACAGGGCTAAACACCGGGGAGCTGTTTTTT. It yields the protein CASIVTGLNTGELFF. This rearrangement joins TRBV5-8 to TRBJ2-2; TRBD1 matches 7 bases. This CDR3 contains 15 residues. The J segment lost 2 bases and the V segment lost 6 bases, leaving 7 bases of the junction unmatched. Per germline, CDR1 SGHTS and CDR2 YDEGEE. Full variable domain (missing parts from reference TRBV5-8 and TRBJ2-2): EAGVTQSPTHLIKTRGQQATLRCSPISGHTSVYWYQQALGLGLQFLLWYDEGEERNRGNFPPRFSGRQFPNYSSELNVNALELEDSALYLCASIVTGLNTGELFFGEGSRLTVL.

This sequence joins TRBV4-1 and TRBJ1-5; D gene ambiguous. The CDR3 totals 15 residues. Germline values: CDR1 MGHRA, CDR2 YSYEKL. V was shortened by 0 bases and J by 8 bases, with 14 bases between the two germline ends. Written as DNA, the CDR3 is TGCGCCAGCAGCCAAGATGAGGGTCAAAATGAGCCCCAGCATTTT. Translating it yields CASSQDEGQNEPQHF.

The chain links TRBV7-2 to TRBJ2-1, with a weak D call TRBD1 (7 bases). The ends were cut back, 2 bases at V and 9 bases at J, with 23 bases in the middle. The CDR3 loop spans 17 amino acids. Looked up from germline, CDR1 is SGHTA and CDR2 is FQGNSA. CDR3 nucleotide sequence: TGTGCCAGCAGCTTACGGCCAGGGGGACTTATCGGAATTGAGCAGTTCTTC. Residues: CASSLRPGGLIGIEQFF.

The gene calls are TRBV9 and TRBJ1-2, with TRBD1 matching 7 bases. Unmatched junction bases numbered 9, after V lost 3 bases and J lost 4 bases. Germline CDR1 SGDLS, CDR2 YYNGEE. CDR3 length: 15 residues. As DNA, the CDR3 is TGTGCCAGCAGCGCTGACCTTGGGACAGCCTATGGCTACACCTTC. As protein: CASSADLGTAYGYTF. Based on the CDR3 plus reference TRBV9 and TRBJ1-2, the full variable domain is DSGVTQTPKHLITATGQRVTLRCSPRSGDLSVYWYQQSLDQGLQFLIQYYNGEERAKGNILERFSAQQFPDLHSELNLSSLELGDSALYFCASSADLGTAYGYTFGSGTRLTVV.

The chain links TRBV27 to TRBJ2-5; 9 bases are a match to TRBD1. This CDR3 is 16 amino acids long. V shed 8 bases, J shed 7 bases, and the junction held 17 bases outside the gene matches. Germline loops: CDR1 MNHEY, CDR2 SMNVEV (reference sequence). CDR3 bases: TGTGCCAGCGCAAGAGCAAGGGGGACAGGGTTAGTGACCCAGTACTTC. Its translation: CASARARGTGLVTQYF.

V is TRBV18 and J is TRBJ2-7; TRBD2 aligns across 9 bases. Looked up from germline, CDR1 is KGHSH and CDR2 is LQKENI. CDR3 length: 14 residues. The trim removed 0 bases at V and 7 bases at J, leaving 4 bases unmatched. CDR3 nucleotides: TGTGCCAGCTCACCACCTACCCTAGCGGGGGAGCAGTACTTC. Translating gives CASSPPTLAGEQYF.

This chain uses TRBV3-1 (or the pseudogene TRBV3-2) with TRBJ1-1; D is perhaps TRBD1 (6 bases). Germline V gene data show CDR1 as LGHDT and CDR2 as YNNKEL (reference sequence). Trimming left V 0 bases short and J 10 bases short, with 15 bases between. This CDR3 has 14 residues. The CDR3 spells CASSQEGGRAVAFF. In DNA, the CDR3 is TGTGCCAGCAGCCAAGAAGGGGGAAGGGCGGTAGCTTTCTTT.